This TCR beta chain was identified during a study of cytomegalovirus exposure and HLA in healthy donors. Study-level background: Researchers found that roughly 77% of fewer than 450 genotyped donors fell within the Caucasian-associated ancestry cluster.

As to this clone: The antigen is unknown.

Whole-study results and caveats: The study designated 160 or so TCR beta chains cytomegalovirus-associated.

PCR involved 60 Vbeta and 13 Jbeta primers. Repertoires were generated with immunoSEQ multiplex PCR, while TCRdb's copy carries only in-frame clones and drops some. The top ten clones hold around 4.1% of a sample with 150,000 to 200,000 clones, roughly 87% of them seen once. The CDR3 consists of 14 residues. Losses at the gene ends were 3 bases for V and 5 bases for J; bases not matched to a gene: 2. From germline, CDR1 is LNHDA and CDR2 SQIVND (reference sequence). The receptor was derived from a man between 45 and 60 years old in good health and CMV-seropositive. Sequencing was done on a sample of PBMCs. The chain uses TRBV19 and TRBJ2-2; 8 bases agree with TRBD2. CDR3 amino acids: CASSIPSGTGELFF. The CDR3 DNA follows: TGTGCCAGTAGTATTCCTAGCGGGACCGGGGAGCTGTTTTTT.